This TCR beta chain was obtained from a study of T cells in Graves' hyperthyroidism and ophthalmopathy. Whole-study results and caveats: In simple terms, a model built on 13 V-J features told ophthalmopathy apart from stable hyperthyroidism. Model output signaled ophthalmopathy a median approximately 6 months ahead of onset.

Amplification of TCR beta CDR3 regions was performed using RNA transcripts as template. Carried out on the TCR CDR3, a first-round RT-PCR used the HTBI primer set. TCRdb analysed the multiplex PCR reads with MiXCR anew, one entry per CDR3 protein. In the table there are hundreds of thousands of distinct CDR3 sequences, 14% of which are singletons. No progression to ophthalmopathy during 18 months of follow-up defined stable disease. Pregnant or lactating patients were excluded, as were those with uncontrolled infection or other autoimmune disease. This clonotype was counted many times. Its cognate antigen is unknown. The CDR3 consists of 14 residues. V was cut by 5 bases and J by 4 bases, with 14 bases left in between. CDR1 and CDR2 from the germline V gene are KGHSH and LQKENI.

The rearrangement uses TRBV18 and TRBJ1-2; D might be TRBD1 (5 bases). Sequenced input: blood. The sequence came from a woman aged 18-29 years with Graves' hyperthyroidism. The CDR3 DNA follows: TGTGCCAGCTCATCGAGCAGGGATGCCTATGGCTACACCTTC. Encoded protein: CASSSSRDAYGYTF.